Sequencing of this TCR beta chain was carried out in a study of cytomegalovirus exposure and HLA in healthy donors. Findings and caveats of the study: With high specificity and sensitivity, the classifier reportedly diagnosed cytomegalovirus status.

PCR used 60 Vbeta primers and 13 Jbeta primers. The authors' processing: Later, roughly 80 million unique TCR beta chains were counted in an analysis, and roughly 11 million of them were shared. Sequenced by immunoSEQ multiplex PCR; TCRdb stores in-frame clones only, minus some. For V, J and clone size, that table is used; D and trimming come from the DNA. The sample has around 190,000 clones; about 85% are singletons. Germline V CDR1 and CDR2: SGHDN, FVKESK. The CDR3 runs 13 residues. Trimming pared 1 base from V and 3 bases from J, leaving 6 bases between. Turning to this clone: Its antigen is unknown.

This chain uses TRBV14 with TRBJ2-5; D gene unclear. The sequenced material came from PBMCs. The TCR sequence derives from a boy younger than 10 in good health and CMV-seronegative. DNA for the CDR3: TGTGCCAGCAGCCAAGTACCAGAAGAGACCCAGTACTTC. This encodes CASSQVPEETQYF.